This T cell receptor (beta chain) comes out of a study of T cell repertoires in cytomegalovirus infection. Study-level points and caveats: CMV-specific TCR beta clonotypes restricted by HLA-C dominated the ex vivo response. The cumulative frequency of public TCR beta families identified carriers of CMV plus the relevant HLA.

The CDR3 totals 15 residues. Germline V gene data show CDR1 as SEHNR and CDR2 as FQNEAQ (reference sequence). J lost 7 bases, V lost 4 bases, and 8 bases had no gene match. TCRdb called the reads again in MiXCR, with one record for every CDR3 protein. Of about 210,000 distinct CDR3 sequences listed, 6% to 8% are singletons. Many counts were recorded for this clonotype. Its antigen is undetermined. The sequence came from a human donor in good health (CMV status not recorded). Some clones in this sample may be carry-over from other donors' samples. J is TRBJ2-1 and V is TRBV7-9, with 9 bases lining up with TRBD2. The sequencing input was PBMCs. The CDR3 loop is CASSSGTSYVNEQFF. The CDR3, as DNA: TGTGCCAGCAGCTCCGGGACTAGCTATGTAAATGAGCAGTTCTTC.